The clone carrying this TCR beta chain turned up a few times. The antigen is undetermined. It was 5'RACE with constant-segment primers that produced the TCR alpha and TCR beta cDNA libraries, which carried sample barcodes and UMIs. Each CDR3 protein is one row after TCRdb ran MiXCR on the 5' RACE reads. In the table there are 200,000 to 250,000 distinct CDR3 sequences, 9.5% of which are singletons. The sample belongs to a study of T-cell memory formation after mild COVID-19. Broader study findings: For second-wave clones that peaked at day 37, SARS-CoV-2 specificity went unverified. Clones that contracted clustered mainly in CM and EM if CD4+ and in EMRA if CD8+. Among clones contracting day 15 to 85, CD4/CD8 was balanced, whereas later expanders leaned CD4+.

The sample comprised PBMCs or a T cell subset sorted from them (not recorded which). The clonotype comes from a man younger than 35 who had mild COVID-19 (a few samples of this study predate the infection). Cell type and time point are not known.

The CDR3 coding sequence is TGCGCCAGCACCCGATCGGGGGGGAGGGAGACCCAGTACTTC. Translating it yields CASTRSGGRETQYF. The chain couples TRBV5-1 to TRBJ2-5, with 8 bases identical to TRBD2. This CDR3 has 14 residues. J lost 5 bases, V lost 6 bases, and 9 bases had no gene match. CDR1 is SGHRS and CDR2 is YFSETQ in the germline V gene.